This TCR beta chain was identified in a study of CD8+ T cells in alopecia areata. A remark on this clone: Its target is not known.

Extracted from the samples, RNA was reverse transcribed into cDNA to serve as the sequencing template. Measured with immunoSEQ multiplex PCR; TCRdb has only the in-frame clones, and not every one. Here the sample spans around 100,000 clones, 45% to 60% being singletons. Whole-study results and caveats: Mice gave a clearer picture of TCR sharing than patients did, possibly for HLA-related reasons. In scalp samples, resident alphabeta T cells of normal skin are also sequenced. For lesional scalp, especially alopecia totalis/universalis, clonality was higher than in normal scalp.

The CDR3 spans 12 residues. Looked up from germline, CDR1 is SQVTM and CDR2 is ANQGSEA. Trimming took off 4 bases at V and 10 bases at J, with 14 bases between the two ends. The clonotype comes from a human donor in good health. Sequencing was performed on CD4+ T cells sorted from blood. The chain links TRBV29-1 to TRBJ1-5, with D unclear. The CDR3 bases are TGCAGCGTTGGGCATCCCAATACCCCCCAGCATTTT. Translated, it gives CSVGHPNTPQHF. Complete variable domain (other parts from reference TRBV29-1 and TRBJ1-5): SAVISQKPSRDICQRGTSLTIQCQVDSQVTMMFWYRQQPGQSLTLIATANQGSEATYESGFVIDKFPISRPNLTFSTLTVSNMSPEDSSIYLCSVGHPNTPQHFGDGTRLSIL.